Each of the 30 T cell receptor beta chains below was sequenced from the same sample in a study of regulatory T cells in long-lasting Graves disease. Arm-PCR of CDR3 regions and iRepertoire HTBI primers were the basis on which TCR beta libraries were built. MiXCR, applied by TCRdb to the multiplex PCR reads, yields one record per CDR3 protein. Among roughly 420,000 distinct CDR3 sequences, around 15% were seen once, and the ten largest hold 23%. Time point here: newly diagnosed GD, antithyroid drugs for less than 3 months. The authors made the TCR library using RNA they extracted from PBMCs. The data were also submitted as part of a second study, on T cells in Graves' hyperthyroidism and ophthalmopathy.

The source material was peripheral blood mononuclear cells (PBMCs), sampled at new diagnosis, from a patient treated with antithyroid drugs. The receptors come from a woman aged 18-30 years with Graves disease.

Comment on this clonotype: An end of the junction does not agree with germline; a read error may underlie this. This sequence joins TRBV7-2 and TRBJ2-7, with 10 bases lining up with TRBD1. The germline gives CDR1 SGHTA, CDR2 FQGNSA. The CDR3 has 13 residues. The CDR3 here is CGSSRTGGHEQYF. The CDR3 nucleotides are TGTGGCAGCAGTCGGACAGGGGGTCACGAGCAGTACTTC.

This clonotype has ten or more counts. This chain's CDR3 is CASSLISWNEQFF. CDR3 DNA: TGTGCCAGCAGTTTAATAAGTTGGAATGAGCAGTTCTTC. V gene TRBV28 combines with J gene TRBJ2-1; no clear D gene. In germline, CDR1 is MDHEN, CDR2 SYDVKM. The CDR3 contains 13 residues. Trimming took off 2 bases at V and 7 bases at J, with 9 bases between the two ends.

The sample holds a few counts of this clonotype. J is TRBJ2-1 and V is TRBV9; D not certain. The CDR3 extends over 15 amino acids. V lost 3 bases and J 0 bases, leaving 10 bases between the germline ends. The germline V gene encodes CDR1 SGDLS and CDR2 YYNGEE. The CDR3 reads CASSGGPSSYNEQFF. The CDR3 nucleotides read TGTGCCAGCAGCGGCGGACCATCCTCCTACAATGAGCAGTTCTTC.

V is TRBV9 and J is TRBJ2-7; D may be TRBD2 (5 bases). The V end was cut by 0 bases, the J end by 6 bases, with 13 bases between. Germline-derived CDR1 and CDR2 are SGDLS and YYNGEE. This CDR3 contains 14 residues. The CDR3 here is CASSVVDSDREQYF. CDR3 in DNA: TGTGCCAGCAGCGTAGTGGATAGCGATCGCGAGCAGTACTTC.

This clonotype was seen at least ten times. The rearrangement uses TRBV20-1 and TRBJ2-7, with 9 bases matching TRBD2. The length of the CDR3 is 15 residues. The V segment lost 1 base and the J segment 4 bases; nucleotides outside the gene matches: 8. CDR1 DFQATT and CDR2 SNEGSKA come from the germline V gene (reference sequence). CDR3 nucleotide sequence: TGCAGTGCTAGAGGAGTGGCTAGCGGGGATTACGAGCAGTACTTC. It yields the protein CSARGVASGDYEQYF.

This clonotype was detected many times. The genes are TRBV2 and TRBJ2-7; 9 nucleotides line up with TRBD2. Losses at the gene ends were 2 bases for V and 3 bases for J; bases not matched to a gene: 5. The germline V gene has CDR1 SNHLY and CDR2 FYNNEI. This CDR3 is 15 amino acids long. The CDR3 reads CASSESLAGLYEQYF. The CDR3 region has the DNA TGTGCCAGCAGTGAATCACTAGCGGGTCTCTACGAGCAGTACTTC.

As to this clonotype: The junction differs from germline at one of its ends, possibly a read error. The chain couples TRBV2 to TRBJ2-7; a possible D gene is TRBD2 (6 bases). The CDR3 length is 16 residues. Germline values: CDR1 SNHLY, CDR2 FYNNEI. CDR3 DNA: TGTGCCAGCAGGAAACGGAGCGGGTCGAGGTCCTACGGGCAGTACTTC. This sequence encodes CASRKRSGSRSYGQYF. The variable domain in full, completed from reference TRBV2 and TRBJ2-7, reads EPEVTQTPSHQVTQMGQEVILRCVPISNHLYFYWYRQILGQKVEFLVSFYNNEISEKSEIFDDQFSVERPDGSNFTLKIRSTKLEDSAMYFCASRKRSGSRSYGQYFGPGTRLTVT.

The sample holds many counts of this clonotype. This chain links TRBV14 with TRBJ2-7; D remains ambiguous. Germline CDR1 SGHDN, CDR2 FVKESK. This CDR3 has 14 residues. V lost 1 base, J lost 4 bases, and 11 bases lay in between. CDR3 loop: CASSQAGVVYEQYF. The CDR3 DNA reads TGTGCCAGCAGCCAAGCCGGAGTGGTATACGAGCAGTACTTC.

This clonotype was detected ten times or more. This chain uses TRBV29-1 with TRBJ2-2; D not certain. V shed 6 bases and J shed 6 bases, with 17 bases lying between them. Looked up from germline, CDR1 is SQVTM and CDR2 is ANQGSEA. This CDR3 contains 14 residues. CDR3 protein: CSVPPLGDAGELFF. The DNA for the CDR3 is TGCAGCGTCCCCCCTTTGGGCGACGCCGGGGAGCTGTTTTTT.

This clonotype has just a few counts. V and J are TRBV5-1 and TRBJ1-1, with TRBD1 identical over 7 bases. From germline, CDR1 is SGHRS and CDR2 YFSETQ. The V segment lost 4 bases and the J segment 4 bases; nucleotides outside the gene matches: 7. The CDR3 loop spans 14 amino acids. CDR3 in DNA: TGCGCCAGCAGCCTCACCGGGACAGCCACTGAAGCTTTCTTT. The encoded protein is CASSLTGTATEAFF.

The sample holds a few counts of this clonotype. The gene calls are TRBV11-2 and TRBJ2-3; 7 positions agree with TRBD2. Germline V gives CDR1 SGHAT, CDR2 FQNNGV. The CDR3 runs 15 residues. The V and J ends lost 8 bases and 2 bases, in that order; junction bases with no gene match: 10. CDR3 sequence reads: CASSPRREDTDTQYF. The CDR3 nucleotides read TGTGCCAGCTCACCACGCCGGGAGGACACAGATACGCAGTATTTT.

This clonotype was counted ten times or more. The chain is built from TRBV7-9 and TRBJ2-1; 13 bases are shared with TRBD2. Trimming cost V 4 bases and J 4 bases; bases outside gene matches: 16. Per germline, CDR1 SEHNR and CDR2 FQNEAQ (reference sequence). The CDR3 is 20 residues long. This CDR3 reads CASSSTPGTSGDYSYNEQFF. The CDR3 DNA follows: TGTGCCAGCAGCTCGACACCGGGGACTAGCGGGGATTATTCTTACAATGAGCAGTTCTTC.

This clonotype was counted at least ten times. This chain joins TRBV7-2 and TRBJ2-3; tentative D call: TRBD2 (6 bases). The CDR3 contains 14 residues. Trimming shortened V by 3 bases and J by 1 base, and 8 bases separated the two germline ends. CDR1 and CDR2 from the germline V gene are SGHTA and FQGNSA. The CDR3 DNA reads as TGTGCCAGCAGCTTGGGAGGCCGCACAGATACGCAGTATTTT. It specifies CASSLGGRTDTQYF.

The chain employs TRBV5-4 and TRBJ1-4; no firm D call. Germline CDR1 reads SGHNT; CDR2 reads YYREEE (reference sequence). Deletions cut 2 bases from V and 2 bases from J, with 10 bases between. This CDR3 has 15 amino acids. In DNA, the CDR3 is TGTGCCAGCAGCTTCAACCAAGATACTAATGAAAAACTGTTTTTT. Translating gives CASSFNQDTNEKLFF.

The sample holds many counts of this clonotype. The chain links TRBV2 to TRBJ1-4; D call uncertain. The CDR3 runs to 14 residues. V was cut by 4 bases and J by 8 bases, with 14 bases left in between. Germline CDR1 SNHLY, CDR2 FYNNEI. The CDR3 region has the DNA TGTGCCAGCAGTGGGGAATCCCCCCTCGAAAAACTGTTTTTT. Its protein is CASSGESPLEKLFF. Supplemented by reference TRBV2 and TRBJ1-4, the full variable domain reads EPEVTQTPSHQVTQMGQEVILRCVPISNHLYFYWYRQILGQKVEFLVSFYNNEISEKSEIFDDQFSVERPDGSNFTLKIRSTKLEDSAMYFCASSGESPLEKLFFGSGTQLSVL.

This clonotype has only a few counts. This chain uses TRBV5-1 with TRBJ2-3, with TRBD2 identical over 9 bases. Unmatched junction bases numbered 11, after V lost 3 bases and J lost 0 bases. Germline CDR1 is SGHRS and CDR2 is YFSETQ. This CDR3 is 18 amino acids long. CDR3 coding DNA: TGCGCCAGCAGCTGGGGGGATGCTAGCGGGGCTAGCACAGATACGCAGTATTTT. This encodes CASSWGDASGASTDTQYF.

This chain joins TRBV9 and TRBJ2-1, with 7 nucleotides matching TRBD1. From germline, CDR1 is SGDLS and CDR2 YYNGEE. With 4 bases clipped from V and 14 bases from J, the junction kept 9 bases outside the gene matches. The CDR3 totals 12 residues. CDR3 nucleotide sequence: TGTGCCAGCAGCCCCTCTGACAGGGAGAAGTTCTTC. Translation: CASSPSDREKFF.

The chain joins TRBV5-1 to TRBJ2-5, with 7 positions matching TRBD1. Germline lookup yields CDR1 SGHRS and CDR2 YFSETQ. The CDR3 runs 15 residues. V shed 4 bases and J 2 bases; nucleotides not matched to a gene: 8. CDR3 loop: CASSPGDRQQETQYF. The CDR3, as DNA: TGCGCCAGCAGCCCCGGGGACAGACAACAAGAGACCCAGTACTTC.

The table lists this clonotype with many counts. The rearrangement joins TRBV12-3 or TRBV12-4 to TRBJ2-1, with no clear D. CDR3 length: 16 amino acids. The V gene lost 1 base and the J gene lost 0 bases, with 10 bases spanning the gap. The CDR3 spells CASSLGLRSSYNEQFF. In DNA form, the CDR3 reads TGTGCCAGCAGTTTAGGACTCCGCAGCTCCTACAATGAGCAGTTCTTC.

CDR3 region: CASSFWAAGGTEAFF. CDR3 bases: TGCGCCAGCAGTTTTTGGGCAGCTGGGGGCACTGAAGCTTTCTTT. The V call is TRBV5-1, the J call TRBJ1-1; the D gene is possibly TRBD1 (5 bases). CDR1 is SGHRS and CDR2 is YFSETQ in the germline V gene. V was shortened by 5 bases and J by 4 bases, with 18 bases between the two germline ends. The CDR3 is made up of 15 amino acids.

At least ten counts were recorded for this clonotype. The chain has TRBV20-1 and TRBJ2-2, with D possibly TRBD2 on 5 matching bases. This CDR3 contains 16 residues. The germline V and J ends were trimmed by 1 base and 4 bases, with 16 bases remaining between them. Germline CDR1 is DFQATT and CDR2 is SNEGSKA (reference sequence). The CDR3 DNA reads as TGCAGTGCTAGAGTTATTGCCCCGGGGATCACCGGGGAGCTGTTTTTT. It translates to CSARVIAPGITGELFF.

The table lists this clonotype with a few counts. This chain joins TRBV7-2 and TRBJ1-2; unclear D gene. V lost 1 base, J lost 11 bases, and 11 bases lay in between. CDR1 is SGHTA and CDR2 is FQGNSA in the germline V gene. The CDR3 runs to 12 residues. The CDR3 here is CASSLDSRVYTF. The CDR3 DNA reads TGTGCCAGCAGCTTAGACAGTCGCGTTTACACCTTC. Drawing the rest from reference TRBV7-2 and TRBJ1-2, the complete variable domain is GAGVSQSPSNKVTEKGKDVELRCDPISGHTALYWYRQSLGQGLEFLIYFQGNSAPDKSGLPSDRFSAERTGGSVSTLTIQRTQQEDSAVYLCASSLDSRVYTFGSGTRLTVV.

This clonotype occurred many times. The genes are TRBV28 and TRBJ1-2; D gene unclear. The CDR3 sequence is 15 residues long. Trimming took 5 bases from V and 4 from J, leaving 17 bases between them. Germline V CDR1 and CDR2: MDHEN, SYDVKM. The CDR3 DNA reads TGTGCCAGCAGTCCAGACTCCTTGTCCCCCTATGGCTACACCTTC. This gives the protein CASSPDSLSPYGYTF.

The chain joins TRBV20-1 to TRBJ2-5, with TRBD2 matching over 7 bases. Germline loops: CDR1 DFQATT, CDR2 SNEGSKA (reference sequence). Trimming at V came to 6 bases and at J to 1 base, leaving 14 bases not matched to a gene. The CDR3 is 16 residues long. In DNA, the CDR3 is TGCAGTGCCGCCTTTGGGGAGGGAGCTCTCCAAGAGACCCAGTACTTC. Translation gives CSAAFGEGALQETQYF.

This clonotype was seen many times. The chain links TRBV5-1 to TRBJ2-7; TRBD2 matches at 7 bases. CDR3 length equals 13 residues. Germline assignment: CDR1 SGHRS and CDR2 YFSETQ. V was clipped by 7 bases and J by 7 bases; unmatched bases: 11. CDR3 residues: CASGSGTGEEQYF. The CDR3 DNA sequence: TGCGCCAGCGGGAGCGGGACCGGGGAGGAGCAGTACTTC.

This clonotype was counted only a few times. The rearrangement links TRBV19 to TRBJ2-3, with D possibly being TRBD2 (5 bases). The CDR3 spans 16 residues. The V and J ends lost 8 bases and 3 bases respectively, with 21 bases between them. Germline V gives CDR1 LNHDA, CDR2 SQIVND (reference sequence). The CDR3, as DNA: TGTGCCAGTGGCCGATTACGCGAGGACTCGACAGATACGCAGTATTTT. Encoded protein: CASGRLREDSTDTQYF.

The rearrangement links TRBV2 to TRBJ2-1, with 12 nucleotides matching TRBD2. J lost 8 bases, V lost 6 bases, and 8 bases had no gene match. Germline V gene lookup returns CDR1 SNHLY and CDR2 FYNNEI. The CDR3 is made up of 15 amino acids. CDR3 protein: CASSLTSGGYDEQFF. DNA for the CDR3: TGTGCCAGCAGCCTGACTAGCGGGGGTTACGATGAGCAGTTCTTC.

The rearrangement links TRBV15 to TRBJ2-3; 11 positions agree with TRBD2. The CDR3 loop spans 18 amino acids. Germline-derived CDR1 and CDR2 are LNHNV and YYDKDF (reference sequence). Germline trimming cut 1 base from V and 4 bases from J; bases unmatched to any gene: 10. This CDR3 is CATSRGFRLAGGSDTQYF. Here the CDR3 DNA reads TGTGCCACCAGCAGAGGGTTTCGGCTAGCGGGAGGATCAGATACGCAGTATTTT.

This clonotype was picked up many times. The chain is built from TRBV3-1 and TRBJ2-1, with no clear D. V was pared by 1 base and J by 6 bases, with 4 bases between. The germline V gene encodes CDR1 LGHDT and CDR2 YNNKEL (reference sequence). The CDR3 spans 12 residues. The CDR3 here is CASSQAGNEQFF. Written as DNA, the CDR3 is TGTGCCAGCAGCCAAGCTGGCAATGAGCAGTTCTTC.

There are many counts of this clonotype. This rearrangement joins TRBV24-1 to TRBJ2-1; TRBD2 matches at 8 bases. V shed 1 base and J 6 bases; nucleotides not matched to a gene: 7. The CDR3 is made up of 16 amino acids. The germline CDR1 and CDR2 sequences are KGHDR and SFDVKD. CDR3 nucleotides: TGTGCCACCAGTGATTTCCGAGCGGGAGTGCTCAATGAGCAGTTCTTC. Translation gives CATSDFRAGVLNEQFF.